These T cell receptor beta chains were read from a single sample in a study of response to subunit inactivated influenza vaccine. TCRdb fed the RT-PCR reads into MiXCR, producing one record per CDR3 protein. There are roughly 500,000 distinct CDR3 sequences in the sample; 16% occur only once, and about 3% lies in the top ten. The specimen was CD4+ T cells sorted from PBMCs, collected less than 30 months after vaccination. These receptors were obtained from a man in his fifties or sixties who received an inactivated influenza vaccine. The CDR3 runs from the conserved cysteine through the conserved F or W. The D gene is left open where the match is weak. A row's size may be missing; if present it is once, few, many or a size class.

j_gene: TRBJ2-7; v_gene: TRBV12-3/TRBV12-4; abundance: .; d_gene: TRBD1; CDR3aa: CASSHGQGNHEQYF; CDR3nt: TGTGCCAGCAGCCATGGACAGGGAAACCACGAGCAGTACTTC
j_gene: TRBJ2-1; v_gene: TRBV11-1; abundance: .; d_gene: .; CDR3aa: CASTTGGTNEQFF; CDR3nt: TGTGCCAGCACCACGGGTGGTACCAATGAGCAGTTCTTC
j_gene: TRBJ2-2; v_gene: TRBV7-2; abundance: few; d_gene: .; CDR3aa: CASSLEFGFNTGELFF; CDR3nt: TGTGCCAGCAGCTTAGAGTTCGGTTTCAACACCGGGGAGCTGTTTTTT
j_gene: TRBJ2-1; v_gene: TRBV2; abundance: .; d_gene: TRBD2; CDR3aa: CASSASSGSHNEQFF; CDR3nt: TGTGCCAGCAGCGCGTCTAGCGGGAGCCACAATGAGCAGTTCTTC
j_gene: TRBJ1-1; v_gene: TRBV12-3/TRBV12-4; abundance: .; d_gene: TRBD1; CDR3aa: CASSLTDRVGGEAFF; CDR3nt: TGTGCCAGCAGTCTTACAGACAGGGTCGGAGGTGAAGCTTTCTTT
j_gene: TRBJ2-5; v_gene: TRBV5-4; abundance: few; d_gene: TRBD1; CDR3aa: CASSSGRDRGFQETQYF; CDR3nt: TGTGCCAGCAGCTCAGGACGGGACAGGGGCTTCCAAGAGACCCAGTACTTC
j_gene: TRBJ2-2; v_gene: TRBV11-2; abundance: .; d_gene: .; CDR3aa: CASSSYVGTKNTGELFF; CDR3nt: TGTGCCAGCAGCTCTTACGTCGGGACAAAGAACACCGGGGAGCTGTTTTTT
j_gene: TRBJ1-6; v_gene: TRBV30; abundance: .; d_gene: .; CDR3aa: CAWSVRQRTYNSPLHF; CDR3nt: TGTGCCTGGAGTGTACGACAGAGGACCTATAATTCACCCCTCCACTTT
j_gene: TRBJ2-3; v_gene: TRBV3-1; abundance: .; d_gene: TRBD2; CDR3aa: CASSQAVTSGGLNTQYF; CDR3nt: TGTGCCAGCAGCCAAGCCGTAACTAGCGGGGGGCTAAATACGCAGTATTTT
j_gene: TRBJ2-7; v_gene: TRBV29-1; abundance: .; d_gene: .; CDR3aa: CSVDGDNTYEQYF; CDR3nt: TGCAGCGTTGATGGGGACAACACCTACGAGCAGTACTTC